The rows below give T cell receptor beta chains drawn from one sample of a study of technical replicates of blood from several donors. Generated by immunoSEQ multiplex PCR, the TCRdb table keeps only in-frame clones and is missing some. The sample has tens of thousands of clones, approximately 96% seen once. Sequencing input: T cells isolated from PBMCs. These receptors all come from a human donor in good health. Each CDR3 is given with its conserved first and last residue. Each record gives: J gene, V gene, CDR3 protein.

J gene: TRBJ2-2
V gene: TRBV9
CDR3 protein: CASSVIAGATSTGELFF

J gene: TRBJ2-2
V gene: TRBV5-1
CDR3 protein: CASSPGQGRTGELFF

J gene: TRBJ1-4
V gene: TRBV6-5
CDR3 protein: CASSRSATNEKLFF

J gene: TRBJ2-7
V gene: TRBV15
CDR3 protein: CATSIHSGQGYEQYF

J gene: TRBJ2-7
V gene: TRBV27
CDR3 protein: CASSYGRDYEQYF

J gene: TRBJ2-7
V gene: TRBV29-1
CDR3 protein: CSGQTSGGSEQYF

J gene: TRBJ1-5
V gene: TRBV5-5
CDR3 protein: CASSLSVNSNQPQHF

J gene: TRBJ2-7
V gene: TRBV6-1
CDR3 protein: CASSHNRGPFGQYF

J gene: TRBJ2-1
V gene: TRBV7-3
CDR3 protein: CASSPGLHNEQFF

J gene: TRBJ2-7
V gene: TRBV11-2
CDR3 protein: CASSLGAPFGEQYF

J gene: TRBJ2-1
V gene: TRBV5-1
CDR3 protein: CASSSSGTAYNEQFF

J gene: TRBJ2-7
V gene: TRBV30
CDR3 protein: CAWSSGAAEQYF

J gene: TRBJ2-7
V gene: TRBV11-2
CDR3 protein: CASSFNGLAGGARYEQYF

J gene: TRBJ2-1
V gene: TRBV5-1
CDR3 protein: CASSLRVGTQNEQFF

J gene: TRBJ1-5
V gene: TRBV9
CDR3 protein: CASSAYWTPNQPQHF

J gene: TRBJ2-3
V gene: TRBV6-5
CDR3 protein: CASSRLAGRTDTQYF

J gene: TRBJ1-2
V gene: TRBV5-1
CDR3 protein: CASSSEISGRGYTF

J gene: TRBJ2-1
V gene: TRBV4-2
CDR3 protein: CASSHLRGQFITYNEQFF

J gene: TRBJ1-1
V gene: TRBV9
CDR3 protein: CASTPRVMNTEAFF

J gene: TRBJ1-2
V gene: TRBV6-1
CDR3 protein: CASRGRIHYGYTF

J gene: TRBJ1-2
V gene: TRBV5-6
CDR3 protein: CASSYRDSLGGYGYTF

J gene: TRBJ2-1
V gene: TRBV28
CDR3 protein: CASKGRGLYNEQFF

J gene: TRBJ2-3
V gene: TRBV5-1
CDR3 protein: CASSLSGLDTQYF

J gene: TRBJ1-5
V gene: TRBV19
CDR3 protein: CASIVTALGSNQPQHF

J gene: TRBJ2-1
V gene: TRBV6-4
CDR3 protein: CASSWGGADNEQFF

J gene: TRBJ2-2
V gene: TRBV7-3
CDR3 protein: CASSWTGNGELFF

J gene: TRBJ2-7
V gene: TRBV27
CDR3 protein: CASGLPLRPPYEQYF

J gene: TRBJ2-2
V gene: TRBV29-1
CDR3 protein: CSVSRAGGPNGELFF

J gene: TRBJ2-5
V gene: TRBV4-2
CDR3 protein: CASSRRVLAGEETQYF

J gene: TRBJ1-5
V gene: TRBV30
CDR3 protein: CAWSTGGGQPQHF

J gene: TRBJ2-5
V gene: TRBV13
CDR3 protein: CASSPGGTVSETQYF

J gene: TRBJ2-7
V gene: TRBV27
CDR3 protein: CASSPSPGATYEQYF

J gene: TRBJ2-3
V gene: TRBV6-1
CDR3 protein: CASRDRGLTDTQYF

J gene: TRBJ2-7
V gene: TRBV4-1
CDR3 protein: CASSQGPSGVFSYEQYF

J gene: TRBJ2-7
V gene: TRBV5-1
CDR3 protein: CASSLVDRGFEQYF

J gene: TRBJ2-2
V gene: TRBV19
CDR3 protein: CASSSRQGRTGELFF

J gene: TRBJ2-7
V gene: TRBV6-5
CDR3 protein: CASRLNSPSSYEQYF

J gene: TRBJ1-2
V gene: TRBV29-1
CDR3 protein: CSVVGQGTYGYTF

J gene: TRBJ1-1
V gene: TRBV25-1
CDR3 protein: CASSDPIGGNEAFF

J gene: TRBJ2-1
V gene: TRBV6-1
CDR3 protein: CASSEGGNSGRMTNEQFF

J gene: TRBJ1-1
V gene: TRBV6-1
CDR3 protein: CASSESGGPYQAFF

J gene: TRBJ1-2
V gene: TRBV27
CDR3 protein: CASSLGRGKYGYTF

J gene: TRBJ2-7
V gene: TRBV4-3
CDR3 protein: CASSQDLGGVIEQYF

J gene: TRBJ2-1
V gene: TRBV30
CDR3 protein: CAWTTGLASYNEQFF

J gene: TRBJ2-7
V gene: TRBV28
CDR3 protein: CASRKTLTYEQYF

J gene: TRBJ1-1
V gene: TRBV30
CDR3 protein: CAWSVQYAEAFF

J gene: TRBJ1-5
V gene: TRBV5-4
CDR3 protein: CASSLDRSSGQPQHF

J gene: TRBJ2-5
V gene: TRBV7-3
CDR3 protein: CASSAGLAGPTTQYF

J gene: TRBJ2-7
V gene: TRBV2
CDR3 protein: CASSVVGQSYEQYF

J gene: TRBJ2-3
V gene: TRBV5-1
CDR3 protein: CASSLASSGRTDTQYF

J gene: TRBJ2-3
V gene: TRBV19
CDR3 protein: CASSSLAGGADTQYF

J gene: TRBJ2-7
V gene: TRBV4-1
CDR3 protein: CASSRDGIEGYEQYF

J gene: TRBJ2-5
V gene: TRBV7-9
CDR3 protein: CASSQVDSLYF